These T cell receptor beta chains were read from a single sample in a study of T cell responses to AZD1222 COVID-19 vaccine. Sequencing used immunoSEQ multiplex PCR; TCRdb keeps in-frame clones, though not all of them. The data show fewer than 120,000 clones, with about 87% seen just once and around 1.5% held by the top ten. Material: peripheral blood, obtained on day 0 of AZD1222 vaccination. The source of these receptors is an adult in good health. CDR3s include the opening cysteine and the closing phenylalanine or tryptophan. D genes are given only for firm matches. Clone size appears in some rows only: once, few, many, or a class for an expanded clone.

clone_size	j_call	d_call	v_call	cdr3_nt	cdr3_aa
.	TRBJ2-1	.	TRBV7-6	TGTGCCAGCAGCCATTCGACTGGGCGGGTGATCGGTGAGCAGTTCTTC	CASSHSTGRVIGEQFF
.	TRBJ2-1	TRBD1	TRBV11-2	TGTGCCAGCAGCACCACCGGGACAGGGGAGAATGAGCAGTTCTTC	CASSTTGTGENEQFF
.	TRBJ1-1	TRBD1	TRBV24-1	TGTGCCACCGCGGGACAGGGAGGTACTGAAGCTTTCTTT	CATAGQGGTEAFF
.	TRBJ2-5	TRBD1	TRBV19	TGTGCCAGCGGCAGGGGGGAGACCCAGTACTTC	CASGRGETQYF
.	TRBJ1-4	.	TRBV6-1	TGTGCCAGCAGTGTGGGATTAGCCGCAACTAATGAAAAACTGTTTTTT	CASSVGLAATNEKLFF
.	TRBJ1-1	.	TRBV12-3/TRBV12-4	TGTGCCAGCACCAGGGGCAGGAACACTGAAGCTTTCTTT	CASTRGRNTEAFF
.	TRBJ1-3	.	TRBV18	TGTGCCAGCTCAAGACAAGGGGTTGATGGAAACACCATATATTTT	CASSRQGVDGNTIYF
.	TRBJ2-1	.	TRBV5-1	TGCGCCAGCAGCTTAGGAGGTCAGCATTCGTACAATGAGCAGTTCTTC	CASSLGGQHSYNEQFF
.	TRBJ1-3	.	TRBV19	TGTGCCAGTAGTATAGGGGGAACACCTCTCACCTCTGGAAACACCATATATTTT	CASSIGGTPLTSGNTIYF
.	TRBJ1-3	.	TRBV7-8	TGTGCCAGCAGCTTTAGGACTGAATCTGGAAACACCATATATTTT	CASSFRTESGNTIYF
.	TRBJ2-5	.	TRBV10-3	TGTGCCATCAGGGGAACGGGACAAGAGACCCAGTACTTC	CAIRGTGQETQYF
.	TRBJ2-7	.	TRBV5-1	TGCGCCAGCAGCTCGGGACCGACGGGTGCCTACGAGCAGTACTTC	CASSSGPTGAYEQYF
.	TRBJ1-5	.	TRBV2	TGTGCCAGCAGTTTGGGACCGAGATATAGCAATCAGCCCCAGCATTTT	CASSLGPRYSNQPQHF
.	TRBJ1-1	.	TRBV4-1	TGCGCCAGCAGCCAAGATTATGAGGGGTTCACTGAAGCTTTCTTT	CASSQDYEGFTEAFF
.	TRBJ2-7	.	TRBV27	TGTGCCAGCAGTTGGGGTAAGGGTGGCTACGAGCAGTACTTC	CASSWGKGGYEQYF
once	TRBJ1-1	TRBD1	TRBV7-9	TGTGCCAGCAGGTTGGGACAGGAGAGCACTGAAGCTTTCTTT	CASRLGQESTEAFF
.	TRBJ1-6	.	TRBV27	TGTGCCAGCGGGCAGGCAGGATACGCCTATAATTCACCCCTCCACTTT	CASGQAGYAYNSPLHF
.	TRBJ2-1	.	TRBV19	TGTGCCAGTAGGAAAACAGATAATTACAATGAGCAGTTCTTC	CASRKTDNYNEQFF
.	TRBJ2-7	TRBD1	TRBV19	TGTGCCAGTAGTATAGATCTGGCGGACAGGGGTCAGCACGAGCAGTACTTC	CASSIDLADRGQHEQYF
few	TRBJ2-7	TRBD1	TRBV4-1	TGCGCCAGCAGCCAAGTCTTTAGACAGGGCTCCTACGAGCAGTACTTC	CASSQVFRQGSYEQYF
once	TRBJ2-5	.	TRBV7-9	TGTGCCAGCAGTTTAAGGGGAGAGACCCAGTACTTC	CASSLRGETQYF
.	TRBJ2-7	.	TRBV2	TGTGCCATCACCGGGGCCTACGAGCAGTACTTC	CAITGAYEQYF
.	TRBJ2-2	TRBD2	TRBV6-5	TGTGCCAGCAGTTACTCGTCTAGCGGATTCTCCGGGGAGCTGTTTTTT	CASSYSSSGFSGELFF
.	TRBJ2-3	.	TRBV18	TGTGCCAGCCTCACGAAAGGGGGAGCTGCAGATACGCAGTATTTT	CASLTKGGAADTQYF
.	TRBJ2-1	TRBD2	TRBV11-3	TGTGCCAGCAGCCCCAGCGGGGGGAGGTCCTACAATGAGCAGTTCTTC	CASSPSGGRSYNEQFF
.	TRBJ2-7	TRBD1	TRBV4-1	TGCGCCAGCAGCCATACCGGGACAGGGAGCTCCTACGAGCAGTACTTC	CASSHTGTGSSYEQYF
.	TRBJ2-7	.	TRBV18	TGTGCCAGCTTCGACATGAAATCCTACGAGCAGTACTTC	CASFDMKSYEQYF
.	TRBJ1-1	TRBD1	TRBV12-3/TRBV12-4	TGTGCCAGCAGTTGGGACAGGGGGCATGCTTTCTTT	CASSWDRGHAFF
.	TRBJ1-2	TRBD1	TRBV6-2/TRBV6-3	TGTGCCAGCAGTTACGACCGACAGGGGGAAGGAGGGTACACCTTC	CASSYDRQGEGGYTF
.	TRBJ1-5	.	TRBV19	TGTGCCAGTAGTATAGGTAGGTATCAGCCCCAGCATTTT	CASSIGRYQPQHF
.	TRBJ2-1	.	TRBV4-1	TGCGCCAGCAGCCAAGAGTCGGCAGGGAATTACAATGAGCAGTTCTTC	CASSQESAGNYNEQFF
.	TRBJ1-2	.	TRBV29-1	TGCAGCGTTCGAGACGGCGGCTATGGCTACACCTTC	CSVRDGGYGYTF
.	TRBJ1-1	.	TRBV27	TGTGCCAGCTGTATACAGGGCGGGGGGACTGAAGCTTTCTTT	CASCIQGGGTEAFF
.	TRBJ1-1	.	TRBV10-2	TGCGCCAGCAGTGCAAGGACAGTTATGAACACTGAAGCTTTCTTT	CASSARTVMNTEAFF
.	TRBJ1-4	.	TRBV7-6	TGTGCCAGCAGCTTAGCAGTGACAAGAGCTAATGAAAAACTGTTTTTT	CASSLAVTRANEKLFF
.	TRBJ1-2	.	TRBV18	TGTGCCAGCTCACCCCGAACGGACAGCTATGGCTACACCTTC	CASSPRTDSYGYTF
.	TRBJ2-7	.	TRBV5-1	TGCGCCAGCAGTCCTAGCGCAAGCTCCTACTACGAGCAGTACTTC	CASSPSASSYYEQYF
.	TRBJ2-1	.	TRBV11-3	TGTGCCAGCAGCTCACTTCAGGGGAATGAGCAGTTCTTC	CASSSLQGNEQFF
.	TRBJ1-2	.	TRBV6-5	TGTGCCAGCAAGCATACTAACTATGGCTACACCTTC	CASKHTNYGYTF
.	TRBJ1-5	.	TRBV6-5	TGTGCCAGCAGCCCCACCGGTTATCAGCCCCAGCATTTT	CASSPTGYQPQHF
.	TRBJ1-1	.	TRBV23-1	TGCGCCAGCAGTCAGCCATGGGCGAACACTGAAGCTTTCTTT	CASSQPWANTEAFF
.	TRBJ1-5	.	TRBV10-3	TGTGCCATCAGTGAGTCGATAGGGGGTAACAATCAGCCCCAGCATTTT	CAISESIGGNNQPQHF
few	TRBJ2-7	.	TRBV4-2	TGTGCCAGCAATCAAGGGATCGGCTACGAGCAGTACTTC	CASNQGIGYEQYF
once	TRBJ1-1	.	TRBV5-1	TGCGCCAGCAGCTTGGTTTCGCGGACAGTAAAGAACACTGAAGCTTTCTTT	CASSLVSRTVKNTEAFF
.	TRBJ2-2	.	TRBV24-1	TGTGCCACCAGTACTGGGGTCACCGGGGAGCTGTTTTTT	CATSTGVTGELFF
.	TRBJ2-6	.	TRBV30	TGTGCCTGGGTTAATCGCGAGGGTGGGTCTGGGGCCAACGTCCTGACTTTC	CAWVNREGGSGANVLTF
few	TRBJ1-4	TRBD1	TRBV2	TGTGCCAGCAGGGACAGGGGGCGGTTTGAAAAACTGTTTTTT	CASRDRGRFEKLFF
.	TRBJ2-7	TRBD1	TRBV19	TGTGCCAGTAGCACTTCCTGGGACAGATCCTACGAGCAGTACTTC	CASSTSWDRSYEQYF
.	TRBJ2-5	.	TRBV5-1	TGCGCCAGCAGCCCTCGTCCACAGCCAGGGACCCAGTACTTC	CASSPRPQPGTQYF
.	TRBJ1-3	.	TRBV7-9	TGTGCCAGCAGCCCCCTTAGTTCTTCAGGGCACGGAAACACCATATATTTT	CASSPLSSSGHGNTIYF
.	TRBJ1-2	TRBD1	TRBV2	TGTGCCAGCAGTGCGTCGGCAGGGGGCGACTATGGCTACACCTTC	CASSASAGGDYGYTF
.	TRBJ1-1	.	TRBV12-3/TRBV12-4	TGTGCCAGCAGTTTGGGACAGAACACTGAAGCTTTCTTT	CASSLGQNTEAFF
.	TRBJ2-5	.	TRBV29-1	TGCAGCGTTGAGGCGGACAAAGAGACCCAGTACTTC	CSVEADKETQYF